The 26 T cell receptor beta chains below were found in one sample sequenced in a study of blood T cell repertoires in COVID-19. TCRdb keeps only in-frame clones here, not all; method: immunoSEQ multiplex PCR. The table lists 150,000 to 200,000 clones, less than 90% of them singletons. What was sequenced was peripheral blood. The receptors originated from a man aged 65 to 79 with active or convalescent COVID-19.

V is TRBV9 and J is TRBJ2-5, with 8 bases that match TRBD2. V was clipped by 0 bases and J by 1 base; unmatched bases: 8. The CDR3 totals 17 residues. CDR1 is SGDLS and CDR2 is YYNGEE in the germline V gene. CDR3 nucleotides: TGTGCCAGCAGCGTAGCTGAACGGGGGGGATTCCAAGAGACCCAGTACTTC. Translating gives CASSVAERGGFQETQYF.

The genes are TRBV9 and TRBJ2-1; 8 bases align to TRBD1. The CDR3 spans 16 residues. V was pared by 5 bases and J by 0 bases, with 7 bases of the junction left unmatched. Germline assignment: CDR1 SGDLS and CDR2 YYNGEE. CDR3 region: CASSETGGTSYNEQFF. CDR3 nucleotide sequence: TGTGCCAGCAGTGAAACAGGGGGAACCTCCTACAATGAGCAGTTCTTC.

CDR3 region: CASSPGLAEYNEQFF. The CDR3 DNA reads TGTGCCAGCTCACCAGGACTAGCGGAATACAATGAGCAGTTCTTC. The gene calls are TRBV18 and TRBJ2-1; 10 bases line up with TRBD2. Germline CDR1 reads KGHSH; CDR2 reads LQKENI. The CDR3 has 15 residues. The V and J ends lost 2 bases and 4 bases, in that order; junction bases with no gene match: 2.

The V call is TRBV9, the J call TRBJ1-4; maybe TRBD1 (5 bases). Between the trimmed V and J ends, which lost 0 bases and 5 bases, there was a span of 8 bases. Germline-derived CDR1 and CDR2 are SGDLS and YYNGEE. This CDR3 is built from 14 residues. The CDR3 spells CASSVGGRNEKLFF. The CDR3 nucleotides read TGTGCCAGCAGCGTAGGGGGCCGAAATGAAAAACTGTTTTTT.

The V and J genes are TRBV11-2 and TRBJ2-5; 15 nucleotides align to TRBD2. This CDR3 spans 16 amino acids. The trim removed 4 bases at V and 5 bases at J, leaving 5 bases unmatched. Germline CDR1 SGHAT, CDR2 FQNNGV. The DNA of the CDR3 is TGTGCCAGCAGCTGGGGGACTAGCGGGAGGAGGGAGACCCAGTACTTC. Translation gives CASSWGTSGRRETQYF.

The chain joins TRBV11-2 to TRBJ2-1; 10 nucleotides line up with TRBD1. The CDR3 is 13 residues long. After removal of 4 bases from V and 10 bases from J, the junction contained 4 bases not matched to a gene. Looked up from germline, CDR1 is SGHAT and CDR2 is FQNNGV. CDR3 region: CASSYGDRGEQFF. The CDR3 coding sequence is TGTGCCAGCAGCTACGGGGACAGGGGCGAGCAGTTCTTC.

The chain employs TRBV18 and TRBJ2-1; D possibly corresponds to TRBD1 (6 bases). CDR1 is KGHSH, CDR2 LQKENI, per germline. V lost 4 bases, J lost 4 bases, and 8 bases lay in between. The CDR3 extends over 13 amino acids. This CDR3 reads CASSLGQYNEQFF. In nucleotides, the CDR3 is TGTGCCAGCTCACTCGGACAGTACAATGAGCAGTTCTTC.

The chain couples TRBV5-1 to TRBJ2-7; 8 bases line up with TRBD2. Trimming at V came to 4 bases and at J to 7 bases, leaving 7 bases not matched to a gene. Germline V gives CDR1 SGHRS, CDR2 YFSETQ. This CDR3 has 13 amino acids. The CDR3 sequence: CASSAGTGGEQYF. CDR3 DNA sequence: TGCGCCAGCAGCGCCGGCACGGGGGGGGAGCAGTACTTC.

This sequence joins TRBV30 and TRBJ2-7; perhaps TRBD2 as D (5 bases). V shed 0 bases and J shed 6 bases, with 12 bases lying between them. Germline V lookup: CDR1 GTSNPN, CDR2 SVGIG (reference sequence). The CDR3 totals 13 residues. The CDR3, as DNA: TGTGCCTGGAGTGTTTGGAGTGCGGGCGAGCAGTACTTC. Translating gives CAWSVWSAGEQYF.

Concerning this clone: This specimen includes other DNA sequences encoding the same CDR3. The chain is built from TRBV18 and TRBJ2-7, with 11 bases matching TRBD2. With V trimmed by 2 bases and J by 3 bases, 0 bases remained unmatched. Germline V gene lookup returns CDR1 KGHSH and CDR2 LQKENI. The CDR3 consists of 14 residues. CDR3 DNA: TGTGCCAGCTCACCAGGGACTAGCGGCTACGAGCAGTACTTC. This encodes CASSPGTSGYEQYF.

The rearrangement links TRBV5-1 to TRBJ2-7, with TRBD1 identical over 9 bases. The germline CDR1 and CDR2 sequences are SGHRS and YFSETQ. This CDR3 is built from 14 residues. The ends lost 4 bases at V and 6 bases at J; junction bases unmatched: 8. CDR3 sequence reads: CASSRGQGGSEQYF. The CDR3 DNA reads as TGCGCCAGCAGCAGGGGACAGGGCGGGTCCGAGCAGTACTTC. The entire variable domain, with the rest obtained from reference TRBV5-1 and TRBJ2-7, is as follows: KAGVTQTPRYLIKTRGQQVTLSCSPISGHRSVSWYQQTPGQGLQFLFEYFSETQRNKGNFPGRFSGRQFSNSRSEMNVSTLELGDSALYLCASSRGQGGSEQYFGPGTRLTVT.

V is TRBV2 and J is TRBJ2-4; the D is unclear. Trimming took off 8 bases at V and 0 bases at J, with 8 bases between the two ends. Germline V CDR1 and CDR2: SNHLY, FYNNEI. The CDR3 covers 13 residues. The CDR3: CASQAPAKNIQYF. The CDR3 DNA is TGTGCCAGCCAGGCTCCAGCCAAAAACATTCAGTACTTC.

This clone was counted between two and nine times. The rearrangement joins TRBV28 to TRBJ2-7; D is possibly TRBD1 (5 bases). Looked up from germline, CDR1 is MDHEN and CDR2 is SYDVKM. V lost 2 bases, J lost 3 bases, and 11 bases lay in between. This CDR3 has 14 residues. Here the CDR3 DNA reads TGTGCCAGCAGTTTAGCCCAGGGCCTCTACGAGCAGTACTTC. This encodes CASSLAQGLYEQYF.

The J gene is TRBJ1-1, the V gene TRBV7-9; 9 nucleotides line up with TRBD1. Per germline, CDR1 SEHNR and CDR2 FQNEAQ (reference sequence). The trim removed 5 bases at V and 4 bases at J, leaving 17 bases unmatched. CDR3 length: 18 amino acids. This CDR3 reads CASSIGDRGEIIPTEAFF. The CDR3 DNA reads TGTGCCAGCAGCATAGGAGACAGGGGGGAGATTATTCCCACTGAAGCTTTCTTT.

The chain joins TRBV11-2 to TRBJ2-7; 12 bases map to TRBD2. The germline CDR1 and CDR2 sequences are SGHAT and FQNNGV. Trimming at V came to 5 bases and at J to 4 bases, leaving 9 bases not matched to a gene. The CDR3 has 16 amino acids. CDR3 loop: CASSIPSGGAVYEQYF. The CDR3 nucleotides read TGTGCCAGCAGCATCCCTAGCGGGGGGGCCGTGTACGAGCAGTACTTC.

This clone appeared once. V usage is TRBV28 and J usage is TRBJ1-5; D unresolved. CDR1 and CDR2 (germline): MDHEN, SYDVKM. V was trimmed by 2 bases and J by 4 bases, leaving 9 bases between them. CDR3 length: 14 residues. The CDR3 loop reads CASSLSLVNQPQHF. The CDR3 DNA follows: TGTGCCAGCAGTTTAAGCCTCGTTAATCAGCCCCAGCATTTT.

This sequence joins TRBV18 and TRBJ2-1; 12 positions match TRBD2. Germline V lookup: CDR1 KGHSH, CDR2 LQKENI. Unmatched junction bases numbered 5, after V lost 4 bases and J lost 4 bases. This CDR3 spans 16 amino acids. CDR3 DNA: TGTGCCAGCTCACTACCGGGACTAGCGGGTTACAATGAGCAGTTCTTC. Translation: CASSLPGLAGYNEQFF.

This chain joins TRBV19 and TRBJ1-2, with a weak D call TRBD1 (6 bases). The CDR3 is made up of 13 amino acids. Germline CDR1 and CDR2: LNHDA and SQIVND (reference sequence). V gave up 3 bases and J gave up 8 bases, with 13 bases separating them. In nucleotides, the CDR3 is TGTGCCAGTAGTATTGACAGGCGACGGGGCTACACCTTC. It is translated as CASSIDRRRGYTF.

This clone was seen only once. Here the CDR3 reads CASRRDSFNSPLHF. CDR3 nucleotides: TGCGCCAGCAGGAGGGACAGCTTTAATTCACCCCTCCACTTT. The J gene is TRBJ1-6, the V gene TRBV5-1, with 7 bases that match TRBD1. V shed 5 bases, J shed 6 bases, and the junction held 5 bases outside the gene matches. CDR1 and CDR2 (germline): SGHRS, YFSETQ. CDR3 length equals 14 residues.

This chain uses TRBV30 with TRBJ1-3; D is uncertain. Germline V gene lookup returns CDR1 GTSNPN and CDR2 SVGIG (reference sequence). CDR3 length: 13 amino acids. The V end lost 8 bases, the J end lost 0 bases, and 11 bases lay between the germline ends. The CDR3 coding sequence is TGTGCCCGCCGAGGCAGCTCTGGAAACACCATATATTTT. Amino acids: CARRGSSGNTIYF.

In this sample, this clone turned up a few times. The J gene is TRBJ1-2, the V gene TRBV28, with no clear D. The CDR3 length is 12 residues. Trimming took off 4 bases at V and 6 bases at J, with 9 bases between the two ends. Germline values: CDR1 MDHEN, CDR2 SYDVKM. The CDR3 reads CASSSPDNGYTF. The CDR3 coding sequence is TGTGCCAGCAGTTCGCCAGACAATGGCTACACCTTC.

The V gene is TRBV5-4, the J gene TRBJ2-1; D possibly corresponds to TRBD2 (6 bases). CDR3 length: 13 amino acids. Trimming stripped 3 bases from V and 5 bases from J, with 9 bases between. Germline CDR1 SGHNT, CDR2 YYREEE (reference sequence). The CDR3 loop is CASSSRGNNEQFF. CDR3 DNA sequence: TGTGCCAGCAGCTCTCGGGGGAACAATGAGCAGTTCTTC.

DNA for the CDR3: TGCGCCAGCAGCCAAGGCTGGGGAGGGACAGGCGATAACTATGGCTACACCTTC. Its translation is CASSQGWGGTGDNYGYTF. The chain combines TRBV4-1 with TRBJ1-2; TRBD1 matches 8 bases. The V and J ends lost 1 base and 1 base, in that order; junction bases with no gene match: 11. CDR3 length: 18 residues. Germline values: CDR1 MGHRA, CDR2 YSYEKL.

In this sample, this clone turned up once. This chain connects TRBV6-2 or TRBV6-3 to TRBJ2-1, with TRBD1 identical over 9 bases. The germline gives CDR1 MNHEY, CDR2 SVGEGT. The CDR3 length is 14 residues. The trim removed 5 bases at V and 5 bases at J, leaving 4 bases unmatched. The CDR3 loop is CASSRDRVDNEQFF. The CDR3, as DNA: TGTGCCAGCAGTCGGGACAGGGTCGACAATGAGCAGTTCTTC.

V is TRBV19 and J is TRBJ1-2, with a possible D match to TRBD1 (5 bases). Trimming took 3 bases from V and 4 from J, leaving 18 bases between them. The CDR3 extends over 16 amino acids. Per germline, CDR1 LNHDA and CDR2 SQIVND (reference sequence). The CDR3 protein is CASSIGRTVRGYGYTF. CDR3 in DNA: TGTGCCAGTAGTATCGGCAGGACGGTTAGGGGCTATGGCTACACCTTC.

DNA of the CDR3: TGTGCCAGCAGCTCCCGAGGGGAGACCCAGTACTTC. Residues: CASSSRGETQYF. This chain connects TRBV5-4 to TRBJ2-5; D is possibly TRBD2 (5 bases). The germline gives CDR1 SGHNT, CDR2 YYREEE (reference sequence). The CDR3 loop spans 12 amino acids. Trimming removed 3 bases from V and 5 bases from J, with 8 bases in between.